Detailed here is one TCR beta chain. Assay: immunoSEQ multiplex PCR; the TCRdb copy retains only in-frame clones and omits some. The sample records around 79,000 clones, approximately 91% being singletons. This entry is derived from a study of technical replicates of blood from several donors. CDR1 is SGHTA and CDR2 is FQGTGA in the germline V gene. The trim removed 6 bases at V and 7 bases at J, leaving 9 bases unmatched. The CDR3 has 15 amino acids. This TCR was sampled from a human donor in good health. Some clones in this sample may be carry-over from other donors' samples. The chain employs TRBV7-3 and TRBJ2-1; 10 positions agree with TRBD2. The sample taken for sequencing was T cells isolated from PBMCs. The CDR3 DNA reads as TGTGCCAGCAGGTCAGCGGGAGGGCCCCCGAATGAGCAGTTCTTC. As protein: CASRSAGGPPNEQFF. The full variable domain, with the rest looked up from reference TRBV7-3 and TRBJ2-1, is GAGVSQTPSNKVTEKGKYVELRCDPISGHTALYWYRQSLGQGPEFLIYFQGTGAADDSGLPNDRFFAVRPEGSVSTLKIQRTERGDSAVYLCASRSAGGPPNEQFFGPGTRLTVL.